The 11 T cell receptor beta chains in this list originate from one sample, sequenced in a study of OX40 agonist ivuxolimab in advanced cancers. Profiled with immunoSEQ multiplex PCR; TCRdb holds only in-frame clones, not every one. This table holds 69,000 or so clones, around 86% found once. The sample consisted of CD4+ or CD8+ T cells sorted from blood, taken in a trial of the OX40 agonist ivuxolimab. These receptors originate from an adult with an advanced solid tumor such as melanoma, head and neck, liver or kidney cancer.

Only one count was recorded for this clone. This chain links TRBV6-6 with TRBJ1-2; D not resolved. The CDR3 length is 13 residues. From germline, CDR1 is MNHNY and CDR2 SVGAGI (reference sequence). V shed 6 bases and J shed 8 bases, with 16 bases lying between them. The CDR3 DNA reads TGTGCCAGCAGCATGGACGGACGTCTAGGCTACACCTTC. This codes for CASSMDGRLGYTF.

The chain has TRBV2 and TRBJ1-5; no reliable D call. The V gene's germline CDR1 is SNHLY and CDR2 FYNNEI. Trimming took 6 bases from V and 7 from J, leaving 7 bases between them. CDR3 length equals 11 residues. The CDR3 spells CASSRGQPQHF. CDR3 coding DNA: TGTGCCAGCAGCCGAGGGCAGCCCCAGCATTTT.

The chain has TRBV11-2 and TRBJ2-3, with a possible D match to TRBD2 (5 bases). The length of the CDR3 is 14 residues. CDR1 is SGHAT, CDR2 FQNNGV, per germline. V was cut by 2 bases and J by 4 bases, with 10 bases left in between. This CDR3 is CASSLTPGSDTQYF. The CDR3 bases are TGTGCCAGCAGCTTAACCCCGGGGTCAGATACGCAGTATTTT.

V and J are TRBV5-4 and TRBJ1-4; D call uncertain. CDR3 size: 12 residues. Deletions cut 3 bases from V and 7 bases from J, with 7 bases between. Germline V gene data show CDR1 as SGHNT and CDR2 as YYREEE (reference sequence). CDR3 amino acids: CASSWQSEKLFF. The CDR3 coding sequence is TGTGCCAGCAGCTGGCAGAGTGAAAAACTGTTTTTT.

The chain is built from TRBV28 and TRBJ1-1; maybe TRBD1 (6 bases). Germline V gene sequence: CDR1 MDHEN, CDR2 SYDVKM. The CDR3 sequence is 15 residues long. V gave up 8 bases and J gave up 4 bases, with 20 bases separating them. The CDR3 sequence: CASEKAGAGVTEAFF. The CDR3 region has the DNA TGTGCCAGCGAAAAGGCGGGGGCGGGTGTCACTGAAGCTTTCTTT. Supplemented by reference TRBV28 and TRBJ1-1, the full variable domain reads DVKVTQSSRYLVKRTGEKVFLECVQDMDHENMFWYRQDPGLGLRLIYFSYDVKMKEKGDIPEGYSVSREKKERFSLILESASTNQTSMYLCASEKAGAGVTEAFFGQGTRLTVV.

V usage is TRBV6-6 and J usage is TRBJ1-5; TRBD1 matches 8 bases. The CDR3 has 13 residues. With 4 bases clipped from V and 7 bases from J, the junction kept 3 bases outside the gene matches. Germline values: CDR1 MNHNY, CDR2 SVGAGI (reference sequence). This chain's CDR3 is CASSSGGRQPQHF. CDR3 in DNA: TGTGCCAGCAGTTCAGGGGGCCGGCAGCCCCAGCATTTT.

The gene calls are TRBV5-1 and TRBJ1-4, with a weak D call TRBD1 (6 bases). The CDR3 is made up of 19 amino acids. Trimming stripped 2 bases from V and 1 base from J, with 21 bases between. The germline CDR1 and CDR2 sequences are SGHRS and YFSETQ. The CDR3 spells CASSLRGDTGRRTNEKLFF. The DNA for the CDR3 is TGCGCCAGCAGCTTAAGGGGGGACACAGGACGGAGAACTAATGAAAAACTGTTTTTT.

V and J are TRBV7-2 and TRBJ2-3; TRBD2 might be the D (5 bases). Germline lookup yields CDR1 SGHTA and CDR2 FQGNSA. V was pared by 4 bases and J by 1 base, with 18 bases between. The CDR3 runs to 17 residues. The CDR3 nucleotides are TGTGCCAGCAGCTCGAGGGCGTCTCGACTACGCACAGATACGCAGTATTTT. The encoded protein is CASSSRASRLRTDTQYF.

V and J are TRBV7-2 and TRBJ1-4; 9 positions match TRBD1. The V segment lost 6 bases and the J segment 8 bases; nucleotides outside the gene matches: 13. Germline V lookup: CDR1 SGHTA, CDR2 FQGNSA. The CDR3 is 16 amino acids. In DNA, the CDR3 is TGTGCCAGCAGTCCGACACAGGGGGCATTCGCGGAAAAACTGTTTTTT. Translating gives CASSPTQGAFAEKLFF.

Worth noting for this clone: At one end the junction does not follow the germline gene, possibly because of a read error. V is TRBV28 and J is TRBJ1-1; D uncertain. Germline V gene lookup returns CDR1 MDHEN and CDR2 SYDVKM. This CDR3 region has 15 residues. CDR3 in amino acids: CASSFLRVQNPEAFF. DNA of the CDR3: TGTGCCAGCAGTTTTTTAAGGGTACAGAACCCTGAAGCTTTCTTT.

The V and J genes are TRBV7-8 and TRBJ2-2, with 7 bases lining up with TRBD2. CDR1 and CDR2 (germline): SGHVS, FQNEAQ. V lost 5 bases to trimming and J lost 7 bases; unmatched junction nucleotides: 10. The CDR3 loop spans 15 amino acids. CDR3 nucleotides: TGTGCCAGCAGCAACCCCGGGACTAAGGGCGGGGAGCTGTTTTTT. Translation gives CASSNPGTKGGELFF.